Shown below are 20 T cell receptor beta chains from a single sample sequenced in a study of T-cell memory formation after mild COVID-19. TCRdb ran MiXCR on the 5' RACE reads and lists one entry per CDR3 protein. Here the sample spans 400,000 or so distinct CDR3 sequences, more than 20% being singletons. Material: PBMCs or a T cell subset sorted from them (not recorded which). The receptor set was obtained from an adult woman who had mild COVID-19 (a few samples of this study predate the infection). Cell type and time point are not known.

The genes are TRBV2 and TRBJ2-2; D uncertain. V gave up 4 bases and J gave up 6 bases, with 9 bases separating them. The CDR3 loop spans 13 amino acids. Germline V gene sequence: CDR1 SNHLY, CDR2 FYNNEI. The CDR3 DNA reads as TGTGCCAGCAGTGTCCGCCAGTCCGGGGAGCTGTTTTTT. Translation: CASSVRQSGELFF.

The chain's CDR3 is CSVVRYSSGTRQETQYF. In nucleotides, the CDR3 is TGCAGCGTTGTTAGATACTCTAGCGGCACACGCCAAGAGACCCAGTACTTC. This chain connects TRBV29-1 to TRBJ2-5, with TRBD2 matching over 7 bases. V lost 4 bases, J lost 1 base, and 15 bases stayed unmatched. The CDR3 runs to 17 residues. The germline CDR1 and CDR2 sequences are SQVTM and ANQGSEA.

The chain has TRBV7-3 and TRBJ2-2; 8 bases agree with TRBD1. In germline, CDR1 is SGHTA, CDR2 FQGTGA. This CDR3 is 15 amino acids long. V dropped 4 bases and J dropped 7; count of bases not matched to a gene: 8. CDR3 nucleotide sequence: TGTGCCAGCAGCTCTACAGGGGGAAATGGCGGGGAGCTGTTTTTT. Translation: CASSSTGGNGGELFF.

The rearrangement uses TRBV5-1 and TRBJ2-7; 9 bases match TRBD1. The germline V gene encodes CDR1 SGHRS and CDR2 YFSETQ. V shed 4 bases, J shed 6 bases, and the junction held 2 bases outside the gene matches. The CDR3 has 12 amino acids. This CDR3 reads CASSRDRAEQYF. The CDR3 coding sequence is TGCGCCAGCAGCCGGGACAGGGCCGAGCAGTACTTC.

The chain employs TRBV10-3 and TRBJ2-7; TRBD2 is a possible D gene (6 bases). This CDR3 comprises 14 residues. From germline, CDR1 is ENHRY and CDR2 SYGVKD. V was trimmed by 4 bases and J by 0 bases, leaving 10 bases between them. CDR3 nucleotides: TGTGCCATCAGTGGGGTCGGGAGCTCCTACGAGCAGTACTTC. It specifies CAISGVGSSYEQYF.

CDR3 protein: CASSFGWDSPLHF. In DNA, the CDR3 is TGTGCCAGCAGCTTCGGGTGGGATTCACCCCTCCACTTT. The rearrangement joins TRBV7-3 to TRBJ1-6; D not resolved. Trimming took off 3 bases at V and 8 bases at J, with 8 bases between the two ends. Germline V gene data show CDR1 as SGHTA and CDR2 as FQGTGA. The CDR3 runs 13 residues.

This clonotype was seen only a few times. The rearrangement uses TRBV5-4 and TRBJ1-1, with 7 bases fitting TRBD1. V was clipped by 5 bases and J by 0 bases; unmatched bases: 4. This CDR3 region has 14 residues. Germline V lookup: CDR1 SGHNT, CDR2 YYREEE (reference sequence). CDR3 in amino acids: CASRQGQMNTEAFF. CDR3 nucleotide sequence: TGTGCCAGCAGGCAGGGACAGATGAACACTGAAGCTTTCTTT. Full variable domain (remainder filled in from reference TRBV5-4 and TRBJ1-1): ETGVTQSPTHLIKTRGQQVTLRCSSQSGHNTVSWYQQALGQGPQFIFQYYREEENGRGNFPPRFSGLQFPNYSSELNVNALELDDSALYLCASRQGQMNTEAFFGQGTRLTVV.

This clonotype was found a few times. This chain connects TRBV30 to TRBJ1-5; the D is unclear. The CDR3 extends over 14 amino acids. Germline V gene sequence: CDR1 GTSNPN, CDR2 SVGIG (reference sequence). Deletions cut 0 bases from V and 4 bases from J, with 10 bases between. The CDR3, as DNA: TGTGCCTGGAGTGTCTGGACGGTAAATCAGCCCCAGCATTTT. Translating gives CAWSVWTVNQPQHF.

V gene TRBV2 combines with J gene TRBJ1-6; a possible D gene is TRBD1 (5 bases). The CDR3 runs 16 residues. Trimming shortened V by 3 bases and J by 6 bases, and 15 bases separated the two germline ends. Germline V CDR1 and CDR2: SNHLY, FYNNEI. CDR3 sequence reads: CASSDRRAGSNSPLHF. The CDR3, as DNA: TGTGCCAGCAGTGACAGGAGAGCAGGGTCTAATTCACCCCTCCACTTT.

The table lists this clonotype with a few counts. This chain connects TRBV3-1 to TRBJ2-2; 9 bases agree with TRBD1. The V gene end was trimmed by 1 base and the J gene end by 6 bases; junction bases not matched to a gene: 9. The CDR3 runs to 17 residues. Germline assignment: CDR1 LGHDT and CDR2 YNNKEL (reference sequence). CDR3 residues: CASSQVGTGPGSGELFF. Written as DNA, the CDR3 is TGTGCCAGCAGCCAAGTGGGGACAGGGCCAGGGTCCGGGGAGCTGTTTTTT.

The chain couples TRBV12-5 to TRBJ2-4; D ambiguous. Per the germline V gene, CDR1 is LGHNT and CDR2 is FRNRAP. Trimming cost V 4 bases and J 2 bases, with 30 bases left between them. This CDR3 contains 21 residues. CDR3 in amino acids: CASGSIVPLQGWGGPKNIQYF. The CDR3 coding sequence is TGTGCTAGTGGTTCCATTGTTCCCCTCCAAGGATGGGGTGGACCCAAAAACATTCAGTACTTC.

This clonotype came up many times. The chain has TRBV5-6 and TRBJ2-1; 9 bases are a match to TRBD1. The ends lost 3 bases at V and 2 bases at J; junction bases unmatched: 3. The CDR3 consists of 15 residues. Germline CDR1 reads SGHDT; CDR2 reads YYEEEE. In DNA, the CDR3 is TGTGCCAGCAGCTGGACAGGGGCCCCCTACAATGAGCAGTTCTTC. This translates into CASSWTGAPYNEQFF.

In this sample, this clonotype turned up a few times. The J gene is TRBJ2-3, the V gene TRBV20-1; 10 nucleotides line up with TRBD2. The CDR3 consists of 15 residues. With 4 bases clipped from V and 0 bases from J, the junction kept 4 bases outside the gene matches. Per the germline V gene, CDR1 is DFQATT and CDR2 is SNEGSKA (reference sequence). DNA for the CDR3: TGCAGTGCTACCACTAGCGGGAAGAGCACAGATACGCAGTATTTT. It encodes CSATTSGKSTDTQYF.

The CDR3 DNA reads as TGCAGTGCTAGGGAGACAGGGGAACATGAGCAGTTCTTC. Residues: CSARETGEHEQFF. The chain employs TRBV20-1 and TRBJ2-1; 8 positions match TRBD1. The CDR3 is made up of 13 amino acids. Germline values: CDR1 DFQATT, CDR2 SNEGSKA (reference sequence). J lost 8 bases, V lost 3 bases, and 6 bases had no gene match.

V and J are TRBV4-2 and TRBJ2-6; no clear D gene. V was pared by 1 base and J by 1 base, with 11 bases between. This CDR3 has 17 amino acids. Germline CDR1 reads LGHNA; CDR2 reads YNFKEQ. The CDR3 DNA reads TGTGCCAGCAGCCAAGGCCCTACTCGGTCTGGGGCCAACGTCCTGACTTTC. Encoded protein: CASSQGPTRSGANVLTF.

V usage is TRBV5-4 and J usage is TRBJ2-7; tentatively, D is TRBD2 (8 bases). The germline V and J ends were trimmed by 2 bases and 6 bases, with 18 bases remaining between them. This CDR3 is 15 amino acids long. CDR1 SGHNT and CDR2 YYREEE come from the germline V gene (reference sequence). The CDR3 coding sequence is TGTGCCAGCAGCTTTGCAGGGGGGACTAGACGCGAGCAGTACTTC. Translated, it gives CASSFAGGTRREQYF.

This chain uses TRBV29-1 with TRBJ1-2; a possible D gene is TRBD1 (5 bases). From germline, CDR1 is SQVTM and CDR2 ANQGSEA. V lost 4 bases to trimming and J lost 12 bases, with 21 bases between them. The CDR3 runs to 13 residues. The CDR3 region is CSVGGGFVPKNTF. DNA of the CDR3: TGCAGCGTTGGCGGGGGGTTTGTCCCAAAGAACACCTTC.

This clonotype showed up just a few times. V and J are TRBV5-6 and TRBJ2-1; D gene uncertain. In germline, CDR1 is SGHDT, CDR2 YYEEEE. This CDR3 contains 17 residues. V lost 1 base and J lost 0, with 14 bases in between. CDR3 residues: CASSLLGPESSYNEQFF. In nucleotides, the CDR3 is TGTGCCAGCAGCTTGCTAGGGCCGGAGAGCTCCTACAATGAGCAGTTCTTC.

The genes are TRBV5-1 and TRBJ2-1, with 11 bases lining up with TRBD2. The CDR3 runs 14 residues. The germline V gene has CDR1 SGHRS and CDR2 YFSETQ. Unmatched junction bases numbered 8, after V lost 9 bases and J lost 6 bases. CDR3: CATGRLAGTNEQFF. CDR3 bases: TGCGCCACCGGAAGACTAGCGGGGACCAATGAGCAGTTCTTC.

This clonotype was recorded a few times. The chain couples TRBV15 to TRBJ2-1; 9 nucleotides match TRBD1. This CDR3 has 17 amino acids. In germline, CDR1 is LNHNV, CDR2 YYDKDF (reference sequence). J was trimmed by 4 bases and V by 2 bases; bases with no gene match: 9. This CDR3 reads CATSRRGTGKGYNEQFF. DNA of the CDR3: TGTGCCACCAGCAGACGGGGGACAGGGAAAGGGTACAATGAGCAGTTCTTC.